This T cell receptor (beta chain) was captured by sequencing in a study of cytomegalovirus exposure and HLA in healthy donors (dated by TCRdb to about 2017). About the study as a whole: In an earlier analysis of roughly 500 of the donors, 250 to 350 Gb of sequence data and 90 million to 130 million unique TCR beta sequences from 150 million to 200 million T cells were reported. Approximately 300 gigabases of sequencing data and around 80 million unique TCR sequences made up an early release that covered about 640 HLA-typed donors. Among the roughly 400 genotyped donors, roughly 80% belonged to the genetic ancestry cluster associated with self-reported Caucasian donors. The study was designed to test whether signatures of past pathogen exposure could be identified by cataloging public T cell receptors. Using immunosequencing, the study profiled T cell repertoires from 666 subjects and related those repertoires to cytomegalovirus serostatus. Along with the approximately 620-subject first cohort, a separate validation cohort of some 130 different subjects was used. High-throughput TCR immunosequencing, statistical association of individual TCRs with disease status, and machine learning were combined to predict cytomegalovirus infection status. To study patterns of TCR occurrence, a later analysis re-analyzed previously published TCR beta repertoires from 666 donors and added high-resolution HLA genotyping. In the later analysis, no new phenotypic data were used to find candidate immune exposures; instead, reliance was placed on TCR beta sequences and their occurrence across donors. In an earlier analysis of 587 of the donors, high-throughput TCR beta sequencing was used to judge whether each TCR beta V gene segment behaved as functional or pseudogenic. Donor age, sex, ethnicity and CMV serostatus were collected together with the repertoire data. In a later genetic analysis, genome-wide SNP genotypes for about 65% of the 666 donors were used, and that subset was treated as a discovery cohort. Every discovery cohort repertoire had been produced on one sequencing platform. HLA typing included class I and class II loci at four-digit resolution. Typing coverage differed by locus: A, B, C, DRB1 and DQB1 were typed in roughly 620-630 donors, DQA1 in 522, DPA1 in roughly 590, and DPB1 in roughly 470. Five DR-DQ haplotypes were treated as single units for association and clustering because of strong linkage in the cohort. Among about 400 genotyped donors of the cohort, an average of approximately 200,000 unique TCR beta nucleotide sequences was sequenced per donor, of which about 18% were non-productive.

The receptor library was made with the immunoSEQ multiplex PCR assay. The multiplex PCR relied on a mix of 60 forward primers for TCR Vbeta segments and 13 reverse primers for TCR Jbeta segments. The CDR3 region of rearranged TCR beta genes was amplified from genomic DNA by a multiplex PCR assay. On the Illumina HiSeq System, the amplified TCR beta libraries were sequenced as 87-base-pair reads. On the study's bioinformatics: Across the 500 to 700 repertoires, a later analysis counted 75 million to 90 million unique TCR beta chains, some 11 million of which were shared by at least two donors. To remove PCR and sequencing errors, raw reads were error-corrected and collapsed into unique sequences using a nearest-neighbor algorithm that merged closely related sequences. V, D and J gene segments were assigned by aligning CDR3 sequences to IMGT reference sequences. For a sequence to be retained, a match of at least six nucleotides to both a V gene segment and a J gene segment was required. Rearrangements were classified as productive when the CDR3 lacked stop codons and remained in frame with V and J, and all other rearrangements were classified as non-productive. CDR3 was defined according to IMGT convention as the region running from the second conserved V-encoded cysteine to the conserved J-encoded phenylalanine. The earlier analysis of 450 to 750 of the donors excluded any sequence lacking an unambiguous match to a single V gene segment. An earlier analysis of 500 to 600 of the donors classified V segments as functional when productive rearrangements were above 56.7% and as segregating when the standard deviation between donors was above 5%. A statistical classification framework was built for diagnosing cytomegalovirus status from the catalog of TCR beta chain sequences. V and J gene assignment, in a later analysis, came from comparing TCR nucleotide sequences with IMGT/GENE-DB human TR gene sequences. The TCRdist pipeline was used in a later analysis to assign CDR3 sequences and most-parsimonious VDJ recombination scenarios. In a later analysis, each TCR beta chain was defined by its CDR3 amino acid sequence together with its V-gene family, and reads without a unique V-gene family were excluded. To address suspected cross-contamination and a sequencing artifact, a later analysis removed around 600 highly shared, low-generation-probability nucleotide sequences. For each public chain, a later analysis derived a clonal expansion index from normalized ranks of inferred template counts within each repertoire. A later analysis computed generation probabilities with a VDJ recombination model fitted to out-of-frame rearrangements, and checked the results against IGoR. Hypergeometric tests were used in a later analysis to score TCR-TCR, TCR-HLA and TCR-CMV co-occurrence, with a repertoire-size bias correction applied to the TCR pairs. To estimate false discovery rates, a later analysis permuted the HLA or CMV assignments 20 times. In a later analysis, co-occurring TCRs were grouped using DBSCAN, with TCRdist sequence similarity added in when clustering inside HLA-allele-positive subsets. Co-occurrence clustering excluded repertoires with fewer than 30,000 or more than 120,000 public chains, plus five with anomalous nucleotide sharing. What TCRdb holds here is the immuneACCESS table cut down to in-frame rearrangements. Part of the clones is not present; checked against another copy, under half of the missing clones reflect an unresolved V gene, and the others are unexplained. Clone size and V and J calls were adopted from that table, with D and trimming inferred from the DNA. Across this sample there are tens of thousands of clones, with over 60% seen only once. The ten largest clones capture under 5.5% of the sample.

As encoded in the germline V gene (reference sequence), CDR1 is LNHDA while CDR2 is SQIVND. V is pared back by 6 bases and J by 8 bases, with 14 bases lying between the germline termini. Including cysteine and phenylalanine, the CDR3 has 14 amino acids. This entry keeps only the CDR3 DNA: 42 bases, framed from base 1. Broad study findings and their caveats: While some public TCRs were present in many individuals, most TCR sequences turned up only very rarely across donors. Only TCR beta chains were sequenced in this cohort, and the absence of alpha or paired-chain data limited detectable features. Several of the top co-occurrence clusters appeared to be linked to parvovirus B19, influenza, CMV and Epstein-Barr virus, according to a later analysis. Because HLA typing was missing for some donors at each locus, association tests included only the typed subset. A group of highly shared sequence variants was considered likely to be a technical artifact of the sequencing pipeline. Compared with the roughly 700-donor mean, donors in an Asian-associated ancestry cluster had fewer N-insertions in productive TCRs, according to a later genetic analysis. An association between a missense DCLRE1C variant and V-gene and J-gene trimming of TCR beta chains was found in a later genetic analysis and replicated in an independent cohort. A further reported finding was that TCR beta sequences accurately predicted the HLA-A and HLA-B alleles for most subjects in the first cohort. The 87-base-pair reads could not distinguish some IMGT-functional V segments, including TRBV6-2 and TRBV6-3, so those segments were excluded. In a later analysis, some 18,000 TCR beta sequences were associated with specific HLA alleles at a false discovery rate of 0.05. In vitro tests confirmed that three of the cytomegalovirus-associated TCR beta chains recognize cytomegalovirus antigens. It was suggested by the authors that the approach could potentially be generalized to other disease states and immunological phenotypes. Linkage disequilibrium might explain the correlated functional status among segregating V segments, but an unknown experimental factor could not be ruled out. The earlier analysis of almost 600 of the donors excluded approximately 17 rarely observed V segments, including chromosome 9 orphons, because counts were too low. In a later analysis, HLA-associated TCR beta chains showed more clonal expansion and lower generation probabilities than non-associated chains that were equally common. Immune exposure information for the cohort was limited to CMV serostatus. Assigning TCR associations to individual alleles was difficult when HLA alleles, especially DR and DQ, strongly co-occurred. In a later analysis, TCR association rates were found to vary across HLA loci, with the most associated TCRs seen for DRB1 alleles and the fewest for HLA-C alleles. Presence/absence analyses assumed roughly uniform sequencing depth across donors, an assumption that may not hold. In an earlier analysis of more than 500 of the donors, most TCR beta V segments appeared in productive rearrangements about 90% or about 30% of the time, broadly matching IMGT annotations. In a later analysis, most CMV-associated TCR beta chains were found to appear HLA-restricted, with HLA associations seemingly driven largely by CMV exposure. The study gave a list of 150 to 200 TCR beta chains associated with cytomegalovirus. In both the original and validation cohorts, the classifier was reported to diagnose cytomegalovirus status with high specificity and sensitivity.

Comment on this clone: The antigen it recognizes is unknown. No much larger clone exists at a distance of one base, and base qualities are not known.

The cohort comprised hundreds of healthy bone marrow donors. Cohort members were all nominally healthy when sampled, although unrecorded immune exposures were likely present. The donor was CMV seropositive and belonged to the group of 250 to 300 seropositive cohort members. A peripheral blood sample was collected from each donor, and TCR beta sequencing was performed on peripheral blood mononuclear cells. Genomic DNA was extracted from the blood cell samples with the Qiagen DNeasy Blood Extraction Kit. This clonotype was sampled from a woman between 40 and 55 years old in good health and CMV-seropositive. The chain is made from TRBV19 and TRBJ1-6, and TRBD1 may be the D gene, going by 5 matching bases. The material sequenced was PBMCs. The CDR3 reads CASRNQAGDSPLHF. The nucleotide sequence is given as TGTGCCAGTAGAAATCAGGCGGGGGATTCACCCCTCCACTTT.